Detailed here is one TCR beta chain. No antigen is known for it. The data belong to a study of molecular identifiers for immune sequencing clone quantification. Study-wide results and caveats: A shared barcode on identical TCR molecules could lead to underestimated sizes for highly expanded clones. Jurkat TCR RNA that was spiked in from one cell was reportedly detectable among some 1 million naive cells.

TCRdb used MiXCR to reprocess the PCR reads, holding one entry per CDR3 protein. Here the sample spans roughly 320,000 distinct CDR3 sequences, 24% being singletons. A CD8+CD4-CCR7+CD45RA+ gate was used to sort naive CD8 T cells. The germline CDR1 and CDR2 sequences are SGHAT and FQNNGV. The CDR3 has 14 amino acids. V was trimmed by 5 bases and J by 4 bases, leaving 14 bases between them. The receptor's source is a human donor in good health. Some libraries in this study had Jurkat cell RNA spiked in. The sequencing input was naive CD8+ T cells from blood, with Jurkat cell RNA spiked in. Subset noted: FACS-sorted CD8+CD4-CCR7+CD45RA+ naive T cells. This rearrangement joins TRBV11-2 to TRBJ2-5; D is perhaps TRBD1 (5 bases). The DNA for the CDR3 is TGTGCCAGCAGCATCAGACAGATCCGAGAGACCCAGTACTTC. As protein: CASSIRQIRETQYF.